This T cell receptor beta chain was captured in a study of blood T cell repertoires in COVID-19. Across the study: Whether acute or convalescent, the COVID-19 samples came from the United States, Italy and Spain. From T cells, B-cell-depleted T cells, or PBMCs came the material, which was cDNA or gDNA.

Per germline, CDR1 SGHRS and CDR2 YFSETQ. V lost 5 bases and J 0 bases, leaving 15 bases between the germline ends. CDR3 length equals 15 residues. Method: immunoSEQ multiplex PCR; TCRdb's copy keeps in-frame clones and lacks some. The table lists roughly 170,000 clones, about four fifths of them singletons. What was sequenced was PBMCs or T cells enriched from blood (not recorded which). The chain carries TRBV5-1 and TRBJ2-7, with D maybe TRBD1 (6 bases). This clonotype was sampled from a man in his fifties or sixties who had recovered from COVID-19. The CDR3 DNA is TGCGCCAGCAGACCGGACAGTTCCATCTCCTACGAGCAGTACTTC. Protein: CASRPDSSISYEQYF.